The clone carrying this T cell receptor beta chain turned up a few times. TCRdb reprocessed the RT-PCR reads via MiXCR and lists one record per CDR3 protein. The profile shows 450,000 to 700,000 distinct CDR3 sequences, roughly 15% of them singletons. V shed 5 bases and J 2 bases; nucleotides not matched to a gene: 9. Per germline, CDR1 SEHNR and CDR2 FQNEAQ (reference sequence). The CDR3 covers 16 residues. The data stem from a study of response to subunit inactivated influenza vaccine. Sample: PBMCs from blood, taken roughly 12 days after vaccination. V is TRBV7-9 and J is TRBJ2-7, with TRBD1 matching over 10 bases. This TCR was recovered from a man aged 45-65 years who received an inactivated influenza vaccine. The CDR3 DNA reads as TGTGCCAGCAGCGTATTCCGGGACAGGGGTACCTACGAGCAGTACTTC. Translating gives CASSVFRDRGTYEQYF.